This TCR beta chain was sequenced during a study of blood T cell repertoires in COVID-19 (dated by TCRdb to the early 2020s). About the investigation overall: Samples from collaborators originated in the United States, Italy and Spain and spanned both the acute and convalescent phases of COVID-19. The prospective study material was composed of cDNA or gDNA derived from T cells, B-cell-depleted T cells, or PBMCs. The dataset comprised deeply sampled blood TCRbeta repertoires from subjects exposed to, actively infected with, or recovered from COVID-19. The repertoires were released in a freely available public database intended as a resource for research on the immune response to SARS-CoV-2. Samples were obtained from the ongoing ImmuneRACE study (first 160 participants) and from 1,200 or so subjects provided by 6 global collaborators. The sample metadata nearly always contained a de-identified subject ID, COVID-19 status, age in years and sex. Where HLA class I and class II types were available, the types were taken from metadata supplied by the sample provider, not from assay-based typing.

The sample holds a few counts of this clone. It lacks a known antigen. Base qualities are not at hand, and no much larger clone is one base apart. Participants in the prospective study were aged about 18 to 95 years, lived in more than 20 United States geographic areas, and enrolled through a virtual design. In the prospective study, participants were assigned to cohorts based on the clinical history participants reported in a screening survey and a study questionnaire. ImmuneRACE Cohort 3 recovered participants were defined by two consecutive negative NP/OP PCR tests, healthcare professional clearance, or symptom resolution. Each participant in the prospective study had whole blood, serum and a nasopharyngeal or oropharyngeal swab collected by mobile phlebotomists. Over an approximately 2-month period, participants in the prospective study had the option of providing additional blood draws and questionnaires. Prospective study blood samples were shipped either frozen or at room temperature before DNA extraction.

General study outcomes and caveats: How much clinical and demographic metadata was included differed by source and by participant, and the metadata was provided uncurated.

The V end gives up 5 bases and the J end 0 bases, leaving 0 bases in the junction not matched to a gene. The germline V gene (reference sequence) supplies CDR1 LGHDT and CDR2 YNNKEL. From the cysteine through the phenylalanine, the CDR3 covers 14 amino acids. CDR3 DNA is the only sequence kept; it has 42 bases, read in frame from the first base. The immunoSEQ Assay, a bias-controlled multiplex PCR, was used to amplify TCRbeta CDR3 regions from genomic DNA. The authors' analysis ran thus. The number of nucleated cells in each sample was estimated by amplification of reference gene primers within the assay. Sequence reads were collapsed and filtered to measure the absolute abundance of every unique TCRbeta CDR3 rearrangement. For each sample, productive Simpson clonality was calculated by taking the square root of Simpson's diversity index across productive rearrangements. TCRdb provides this immuneACCESS table in a form limited to in-frame rearrangements. Some clones are lacking; in checked studies, under half of them reflect an unresolved V gene, and why the rest are absent is not known. D and trimming come from the DNA, and the V and J calls and clone size come from that table. The sample table contains 200,000 or so clones; only one count was recorded for 88% of them. The ten top clones hold just over 2.5% of the sample.

Material for sequencing was PBMCs or T cells enriched from blood (not recorded which). This clonotype originated in a woman aged 25 to 45 who had recovered from COVID-19. The chain joins TRBV3-1 (or the pseudogene TRBV3-2) to TRBJ1-5; TRBD1 matches 8 bases in the middle. This receptor has the CDR3 CASSGQGSNQPQHF. In nucleotides, the sequence is TGTGCCAGCAGCGGACAGGGTAGCAATCAGCCCCAGCATTTT.